These 21 T cell receptor beta chains were all obtained from the same sample, sequenced in a study of blood T cell repertoires in COVID-19. Profiled with immunoSEQ multiplex PCR; TCRdb holds only in-frame clones, not every one. The table lists roughly 200,000 clones, about 80% of them singletons, with less than 5.5% in the top ten. Specimen: peripheral blood. The receptors stem from a middle-aged man with active or convalescent COVID-19.

The rearrangement links TRBV7-9 to TRBJ2-4; TRBD1 is a possible D gene (6 bases). The CDR3 consists of 15 residues. Per germline, CDR1 SEHNR and CDR2 FQNEAQ (reference sequence). V was shortened by 1 base and J by 3 bases, with 10 bases between the two germline ends. The CDR3 spells CASSLGAGVKNIQYF. The DNA of the CDR3 is TGTGCCAGCAGCTTAGGAGCAGGGGTCAAAAACATTCAGTACTTC.

This chain joins TRBV29-1 and TRBJ2-7; TRBD2 aligns across 7 bases. Germline values: CDR1 SQVTM, CDR2 ANQGSEA. Losses at the gene ends were 8 bases for V and 4 bases for J; bases not matched to a gene: 14. This CDR3 is 14 amino acids long. This chain's CDR3 is CSYRTWGGGYEQYF. CDR3 DNA: TGCAGCTACCGGACCTGGGGCGGGGGTTACGAGCAGTACTTC.

The rearrangement links TRBV9 to TRBJ2-1, with unresolved D. The germline gives CDR1 SGDLS, CDR2 YYNGEE. CDR3 length: 14 residues. Trimming cost V 2 bases and J 7 bases, with 13 bases left between them. CDR3 sequence: CASSVSGENNEQFF. CDR3 in DNA: TGTGCCAGCAGCGTCTCGGGTGAGAATAATGAGCAGTTCTTC.

This rearrangement joins TRBV9 to TRBJ1-2, with TRBD1 identical over 7 bases. The V segment lost 4 bases and the J segment 4 bases; nucleotides outside the gene matches: 10. The CDR3 is 15 amino acids. Germline V gene data show CDR1 as SGDLS and CDR2 as YYNGEE. The CDR3: CASSPGGSFSYGYTF. The CDR3 DNA reads as TGTGCCAGCAGCCCAGGGGGGAGCTTCTCCTATGGCTACACCTTC.

The rearrangement joins TRBV2 to TRBJ1-6; TRBD1 matches 8 bases. Germline V gene data show CDR1 as SNHLY and CDR2 as FYNNEI. Germline trimming cut 1 base from V and 5 bases from J; bases unmatched to any gene: 4. CDR3 size: 16 residues. The CDR3 is CASSEGQGLNNSPLHF. The CDR3 DNA follows: TGTGCCAGCAGTGAAGGACAGGGGCTAAATAATTCACCCCTCCACTTT.

To note about this clone: This CDR3 is also generated by other DNA sequences in the sample. The V and J genes are TRBV6-6 and TRBJ1-5; D may be TRBD1 (5 bases). This CDR3 has 14 residues. V was shortened by 2 bases and J by 2 bases, with 7 bases between the two germline ends. Germline lookup yields CDR1 MNHNY and CDR2 SVGAGI (reference sequence). The DNA of the CDR3 is TGTGCCAGCAGTTACGGGGGGGGCAATCAGCCCCAGCATTTT. Amino acids: CASSYGGGNQPQHF.

The rearrangement links TRBV15 to TRBJ2-2; TRBD1 is a possible D gene (6 bases). Germline loops: CDR1 LNHNV, CDR2 YYDKDF (reference sequence). The CDR3 spans 16 residues. The V gene lost 0 bases and the J gene lost 2 bases, with 10 bases spanning the gap. The CDR3 is CATSRDQGFNTGELFF. CDR3 DNA sequence: TGTGCCACCAGCAGAGATCAGGGGTTCAACACCGGGGAGCTGTTTTTT.

The chain is built from TRBV19 and TRBJ1-1; D remains ambiguous. Trimming took off 1 base at V and 2 bases at J, with 11 bases between the two ends. The CDR3 is 15 amino acids. The V gene's germline CDR1 is LNHDA and CDR2 SQIVND (reference sequence). As DNA, the CDR3 is TGTGCCAGTAGTATAGGGAGGGTCAAAAACACTGAAGCTTTCTTT. This gives the protein CASSIGRVKNTEAFF.

V gene TRBV7-9 combines with J gene TRBJ2-1; D ambiguous. Per the germline V gene, CDR1 is SEHNR and CDR2 is FQNEAQ (reference sequence). This CDR3 comprises 15 residues. The germline V and J ends were trimmed by 1 base and 2 bases, with 9 bases remaining between them. This CDR3 is CASSLEPQTYNEQFF. In DNA form, the CDR3 reads TGTGCCAGCAGCTTAGAACCACAAACCTACAATGAGCAGTTCTTC. Full variable domain (remainder filled in from reference TRBV7-9 and TRBJ2-1): DTGVSQNPRHKITKRGQNVTFRCDPISEHNRLYWYRQTLGQGPEFLTYFQNEAQLEKSRLLSDRFSAERPKGSFSTLEIQRTEQGDSAMYLCASSLEPQTYNEQFFGPGTRLTVL.

This chain uses TRBV9 with TRBJ2-1, with D possibly TRBD1 on 6 matching bases. In germline, CDR1 is SGDLS, CDR2 YYNGEE. With 4 bases removed from V and 14 bases from J, the gap between germline ends came to 19 bases. The CDR3 covers 13 residues. The CDR3 spells CASSPRGSEGEFF. CDR3 DNA sequence: TGTGCCAGCAGCCCTAGAGGGAGTGAGGGGGAGTTCTTC.

This clone has only a few counts. V usage is TRBV10-3 and J usage is TRBJ1-1; perhaps TRBD1 as D (5 bases). The CDR3 totals 13 residues. Trimming cost V 4 bases and J 1 base, with 7 bases left between them. Per the germline V gene, CDR1 is ENHRY and CDR2 is SYGVKD. The CDR3 sequence: CAISAQGNTEAFF. The CDR3, as DNA: TGTGCCATCAGTGCGCAGGGGAACACTGAAGCTTTCTTT.

This clone was detected once. CDR3: CASSSPGQGSYEQYF. CDR3 bases: TGTGCCAGTAGTTCCCCGGGACAGGGCTCCTACGAGCAGTACTTC. The chain recombines TRBV19 with TRBJ2-7, with TRBD1 matching 9 bases. This CDR3 has 15 residues. Germline loops: CDR1 LNHDA, CDR2 SQIVND (reference sequence). Trimming took 5 bases from V and 0 from J; bases not matched to a gene: 5.

The chain employs TRBV14 and TRBJ1-2; D not resolved. Germline CDR1 SGHDN, CDR2 FVKESK. The CDR3 has 15 residues. V was shortened by 0 bases and J by 7 bases, with 15 bases between the two germline ends. The CDR3 bases are TGTGCCAGCAGCCAAGATCTGGCCCCTTCGGGTGGCTACACCTTC. It encodes CASSQDLAPSGGYTF.

This chain links TRBV11-1 with TRBJ1-6; maybe TRBD1 (6 bases). Trimming removed 5 bases from V and 6 bases from J, with 14 bases in between. From germline, CDR1 is SGHAT and CDR2 FQDESV (reference sequence). There are 15 residues in the CDR3. The CDR3: CASSTRTGSNSPLHF. The CDR3 region has the DNA TGTGCCAGCAGCACCCGAACAGGGAGTAATTCACCCCTCCACTTT.

V is TRBV5-4 and J is TRBJ1-6; D is ambiguous. V shed 1 base and J shed 6 bases, with 8 bases lying between them. Germline CDR1 reads SGHNT; CDR2 reads YYREEE (reference sequence). The CDR3 is 14 amino acids. The CDR3 DNA follows: TGTGCCAGCAGCTTGTCCCAGGTTAATTCACCCCTCCACTTT. Protein product: CASSLSQVNSPLHF.

The CDR3 DNA follows: TGTGCCTGGAGTGTAAGCGGGAATGAGCAGTTCTTC. Protein: CAWSVSGNEQFF. The chain uses TRBV30 and TRBJ2-1, with D maybe TRBD2 (6 bases). CDR1 and CDR2 (germline): GTSNPN, SVGIG (reference sequence). This CDR3 comprises 12 residues. Trimming stripped 0 bases from V and 7 bases from J, with 7 bases between.

This chain uses TRBV10-3 with TRBJ2-3, with TRBD1 matching over 8 bases. The V segment lost 4 bases and the J segment 4 bases; nucleotides outside the gene matches: 10. CDR3 size: 16 residues. CDR1 is ENHRY, CDR2 SYGVKD, per germline. DNA for the CDR3: TGTGCCATCAGTGGTCTGGGACAGGACTCCGCAGATACGCAGTATTTT. Protein product: CAISGLGQDSADTQYF.

The chain recombines TRBV19 with TRBJ2-3; TRBD1 agrees at 9 bases. Trimming cost V 7 bases and J 7 bases; bases outside gene matches: 6. Germline values: CDR1 LNHDA, CDR2 SQIVND (reference sequence). CDR3 size: 13 residues. CDR3 coding DNA: TGTGCCAGTAATCCGGGACAGGGATATACGCAGTATTTT. This sequence encodes CASNPGQGYTQYF.

V and J are TRBV27 and TRBJ2-7; D perhaps matches TRBD2 (5 bases). Germline V gives CDR1 MNHEY, CDR2 SMNVEV (reference sequence). The V end was cut by 5 bases, the J end by 5 bases, with 22 bases between. The CDR3 consists of 16 residues. This chain's CDR3 is CASSPGPTREFHEQYF. The CDR3 DNA sequence: TGTGCCAGCAGTCCCGGGCCAACGAGGGAGTTTCACGAGCAGTACTTC.

The chain has TRBV2 and TRBJ1-1, with 10 bases identical to TRBD1. The V and J ends lost 10 bases and 8 bases, in that order; junction bases with no gene match: 10. Germline assignment: CDR1 SNHLY and CDR2 FYNNEI. The CDR3 totals 13 residues. CDR3 in amino acids: CATETGGRGEAFF. In nucleotides, the CDR3 is TGTGCCACCGAGACAGGGGGCAGGGGGGAAGCTTTCTTT.

The rearrangement joins TRBV9 to TRBJ1-1, with 9 bases identical to TRBD1. Germline V gene data show CDR1 as SGDLS and CDR2 as YYNGEE. V lost 0 bases and J lost 3; bases outside the gene matches: 3. This CDR3 contains 15 residues. The CDR3 DNA reads TGTGCCAGCAGCGTAGAATGGACAGGGGACACTGAAGCTTTCTTT. It translates to CASSVEWTGDTEAFF.